This T cell receptor (beta chain) was observed in a study of shared clonotypes between healthy human individuals (dated by TCRdb to the early 2020s). Study-wide context: The cohort comprised a couple of women and three men aged 18 to 49 years. Libraries were prepared and TCR repertoires were sequenced by different laboratories using diverse techniques, in order to increase sequencing depth and limit assay-specific biases. Each donor's leukapheresis produced roughly between roughly 0.9 and 9 billion PBMCs. For each donor, three plates each were used for CD4 naive and CD4 memory, two plates were used for CD8 naive, and one plate was used for CD8 memory. Blood TCR repertoires of a handful of healthy adults were deeply sequenced to estimate repertoire size and the extent of clonotype sharing between individuals.

In regard to this clone: Its cognate antigen has yet to be identified. Base qualities are not at hand, and no much larger clone is one base apart.

Using the deep immunoSEQ assay, TCR CDR3 regions were amplified from genomic DNA by multiplex PCR. Genomic DNA extracted from each cell subset was distributed evenly over all wells of several immunoSEQ 96-well plates, and each plate served as one replicate. For sorted subsets, 200 ng of genomic DNA, equivalent to tens of thousands of T cell genomes, went into each replicate PCR. Purified libraries were measured with a Qubit 3.0 fluorometer, size-checked on a Bioanalyzer 2100, and measured again with the KAPA Library Quantification kit. Each immunoSEQ 96-well plate was sequenced on its own single-read 150-cycle Illumina NextSeq 550 flow cell. In the source study's methods: Because the immunoSEQ output included only junctional sequences and no quality scores, the filtering could not be the same as the filtering used for full-length reads. To assign V/J genes and CDR3, sequences were annotated using PyIR, a Python wrapper for IgBLAST v1.9, with IMGT germline references. Any read was removed if the V/J assignment was weak (E-value above 1e-6), the CDR3 was missing, or the read contained stop codons, out-of-frame junctions, or ambiguous translated residues. V3J clonotypes were defined as sequences sharing an identical inferred V gene, J gene, and CDR3 amino acid sequence. The percentage overlap between two repertoires was calculated by dividing the number of shared unique clonotypes by the size of the smaller repertoire. Three approaches were used to assess repertoire richness: RTK rarefaction, the Chao1 estimator, and Recon v2.1 estimates of unobserved clonotypes. OLGA was used to compute generation probabilities for all TCRbeta clonotypes that the gDNA method yielded from a handful of donors. Not all clones reach the TCRdb copy of this immuneACCESS table, which keeps in-frame sequences only. Checked studies attribute under half of the gap to unresolved V genes and leave the rest unexplained. From that table come the V and J calls and clone size; the DNA was used to work out D and trimming. Across this sample there are about 2.2 million clones, with 85% to 95% seen only once. The biggest ten clones account for around 1.7% of the sample.

Germline trimming amounts to 6 bases on V and 0 bases on J, with 9 as the count of junction bases outside the gene matches. The germline V gene sets CDR1 to SNHLY and CDR2 to FYNNEI. The CDR3 numbers 16 residues from cysteine through phenylalanine. CDR3 DNA only is kept here, 48 bases in frame from base 1. Beyond this particular receptor, the publication reports: Pairwise subsampling indicated that sequencing depth was expected to affect the degree of clonotype sharing among donors. Even with the large sequencing depth, rarefaction of the sorted-subset datasets indicated that sequencing was incomplete. Naive subsets generally had larger estimated clonotype richness than memory subsets. Only blood was sampled, and tissue TCR repertoires likely differ from those in blood. Compared with non-shared clonotypes, the clonotypes found in all four sorted-subset donors had higher generation probabilities. The small number of donors limited the genetic and exposure-history diversity represented. When a few donors were compared, the shared fraction of clonotypes was around 4.6% for naive CD4, about 4% for naive CD8, more than 2% for memory CD4, and 0.35% to 0.4% for memory CD8.

For the CD8 naive samples, CD45RO-negative cells were positively selected for CCR7, yielding a CD45RA+CCR7+ population from which TemRA cells were excluded. The donors were healthy, HIV-negative adults who had no recently reported acute infections or vaccinations. Every donor was a Caucasian adult residing in Nashville, Tennessee, USA. Blood was collected by leukapheresis, and PBMCs were isolated by Ficoll-Histopaque density gradient centrifugation and then cryopreserved in liquid nitrogen vapor phase. Purity and quantity of every magnetically sorted T cell population were checked by analytical flow cytometry. From each sorted fraction, genomic DNA was isolated and quantified by UV absorbance on a Nanodrop 2000c.

The chain is made from TRBV2 and TRBJ2-3; 7 central bases correspond to TRBD2. What was sequenced was naive CD8+ T cells from PBMCs. This specimen's cell subset or site label, per the study, means: CD45RA+CCR7+. This TCR came from a man younger than 35 in good health. Some clones in this sample may be carry-over from other donors' samples. The sequenced DNA is TGTGCCAGCAGAGTTATACTAGCGTCTAGCACAGATACGCAGTATTTT. This encodes CASRVILASSTDTQYF.